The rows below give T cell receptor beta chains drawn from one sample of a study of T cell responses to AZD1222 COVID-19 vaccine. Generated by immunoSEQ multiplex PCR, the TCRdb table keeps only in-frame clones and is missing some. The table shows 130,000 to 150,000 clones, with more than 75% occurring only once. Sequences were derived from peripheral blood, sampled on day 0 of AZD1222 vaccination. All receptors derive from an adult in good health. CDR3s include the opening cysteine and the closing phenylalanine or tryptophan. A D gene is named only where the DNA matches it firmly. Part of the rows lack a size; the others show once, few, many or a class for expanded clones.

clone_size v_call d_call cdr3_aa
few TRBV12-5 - CASGLPRGSNTGELFF
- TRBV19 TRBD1 CASSYSGTGSVYEQYF
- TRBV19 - CASSIPKGIAGGVNEQFF
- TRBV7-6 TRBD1 CASSLGGQGAGEQFF
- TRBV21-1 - CAILRGTEAFF
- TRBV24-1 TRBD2 CATSGYVDEQFF
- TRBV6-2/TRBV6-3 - CASSPRGLTEAFF
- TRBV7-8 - CASSPRVAGGQGEQYF
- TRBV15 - CATSPLGEQPQHF
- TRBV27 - CASSLPGLQSNEQFF
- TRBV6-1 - CASSEYGQSYNEQFF
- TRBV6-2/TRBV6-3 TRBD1 CASSSTPGQANTEAFF
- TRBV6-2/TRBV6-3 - CASSYVPSNEQFF
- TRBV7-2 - CASSSGPDSGNYGYTF
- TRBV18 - CASSLPNQPQHF
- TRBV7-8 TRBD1 CASSSSSGTGDHYGYTF
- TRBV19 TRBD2 CASSTSSGGFVDTQYF
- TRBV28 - CASRGRGAAPLHF
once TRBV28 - CASSNSGNQPQHF
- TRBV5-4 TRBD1 CASSRTGTYGYTF
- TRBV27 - CASSSKTENTEAFF
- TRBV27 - CASSLSLNTEAFF
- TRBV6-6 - CASSYMRDTEAFF
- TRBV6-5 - CASMLQGFWNSPLHF
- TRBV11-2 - CASSASGHGGYGYTF
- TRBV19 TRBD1 CASSIPGQGGEKLFF
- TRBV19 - CASSMGQATNEKLFF
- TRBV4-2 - CASSPTWGPARDTDTQYF
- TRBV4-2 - CASSQKRLEVSGNTIYF
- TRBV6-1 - CASSERAKGYGYTF
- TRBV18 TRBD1 CASSPNRGHGTDTQYF
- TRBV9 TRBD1 CASSAFEGARTYNEQFF
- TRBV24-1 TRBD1 CATSPGSTGGQETQYF
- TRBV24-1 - CATSDSSGAPNIYTQYF
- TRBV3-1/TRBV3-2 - CASSQGRANQPQHF
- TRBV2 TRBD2 CASSRDSGSGETQYF
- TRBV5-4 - CASSAGGARATDTQYF
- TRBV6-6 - CASSAGREGTEAFF
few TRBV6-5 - CASSYYTGSYNSPLHF
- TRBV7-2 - CASSLVSWNTGELFF
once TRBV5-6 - CASSPRAETTNEKLFF
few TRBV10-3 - CAISGRGRQETQYF
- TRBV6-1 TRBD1 CASSETPTGVTEAFF
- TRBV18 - CASSPGGPAAFF
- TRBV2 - CHQRRESSGGYTF
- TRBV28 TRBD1 CASSPPQGIHEQYF
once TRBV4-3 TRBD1 CASSQYDRGADTEAFF
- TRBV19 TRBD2 CASNTVGAGGPEQFF
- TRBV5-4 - CASSLLRETTNEQFF
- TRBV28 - CASSQIGTAFGAFF
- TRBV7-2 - CASSFWPEISDTQYF
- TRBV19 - CASSIGQASTDTQYF
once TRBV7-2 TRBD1 CASSLGSGAGGTQYF
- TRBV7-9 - CASSSVLPFANEQFF
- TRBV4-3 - CASSQDLRAGRPSETQYF